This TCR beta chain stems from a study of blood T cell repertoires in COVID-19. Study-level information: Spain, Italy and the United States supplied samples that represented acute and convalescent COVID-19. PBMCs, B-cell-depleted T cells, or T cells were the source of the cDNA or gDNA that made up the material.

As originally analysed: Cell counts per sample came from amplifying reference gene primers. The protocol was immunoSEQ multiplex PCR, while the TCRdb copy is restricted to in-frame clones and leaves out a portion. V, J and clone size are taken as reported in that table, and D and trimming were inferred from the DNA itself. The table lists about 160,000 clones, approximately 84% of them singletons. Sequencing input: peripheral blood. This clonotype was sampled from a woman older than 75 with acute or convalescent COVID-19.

The CDR3 reads CASSLSGGPYNEQFF. CDR3 bases: TGTGCCAGCAGCTTGTCAGGAGGGCCCTACAATGAGCAGTTCTTC. The rearrangement joins TRBV5-4 to TRBJ2-1, with D tentatively TRBD2 (6 bases). Trimming cost V 1 base and J 2 bases, with 10 bases left between them. Germline loops: CDR1 SGHNT, CDR2 YYREEE (reference sequence). This CDR3 spans 15 amino acids.